This T cell receptor (beta chain) was sequenced during a study of beta chain features in type 1 diabetes. Study summary: Across every sample, around 100,000,000 sorted cells were examined in total. General study results and limits: People with Type 1 diabetes carried modestly yet significantly shorter TCRB CDR3s in all four CD4+ subsets. Any HLA-type effect on TCRB rearrangement remained unresolved here.

J lost 5 bases, V lost 5 bases, and 7 bases had no gene match. The CDR3 spans 14 residues. Germline V CDR1 and CDR2: MNHNY, SVGAGI (reference sequence). Every bit of the isolated RNA underwent reverse transcription, so sequencing read expressed TCRB transcripts. This table comes from immunoSEQ multiplex PCR, and its TCRdb copy is limited to in-frame clones, with some not included. The repertoire consists of about 140,000 clones, with about 12% occurring once and the leading ten covering roughly 1.4%. About this clone itself: No antigen is known for it.

Input material: central memory CD4+ T cells from blood. V and J are TRBV6-6 and TRBJ2-7; TRBD1 aligns across 9 bases. This clonotype was sampled from a man aged 18 to 30 with type 1 diabetes. CDR3 DNA: TGTGCCAGCAGTCGGACAGGGGTCTTCGACGAGCAGTACTTC. This codes for CASSRTGVFDEQYF.